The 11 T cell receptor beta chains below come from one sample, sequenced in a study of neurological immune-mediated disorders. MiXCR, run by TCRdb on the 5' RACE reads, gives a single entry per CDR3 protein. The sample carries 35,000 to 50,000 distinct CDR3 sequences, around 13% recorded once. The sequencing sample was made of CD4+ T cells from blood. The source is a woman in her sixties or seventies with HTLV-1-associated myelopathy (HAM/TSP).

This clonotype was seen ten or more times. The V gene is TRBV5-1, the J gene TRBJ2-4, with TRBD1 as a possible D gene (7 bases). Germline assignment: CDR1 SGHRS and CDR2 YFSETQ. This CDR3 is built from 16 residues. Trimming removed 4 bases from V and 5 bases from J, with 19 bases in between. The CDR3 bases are TGCGCCAGCAGCCTAGGCCCAGGGGGAGGCGAAAACATTCAGTACTTC. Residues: CASSLGPGGGENIQYF. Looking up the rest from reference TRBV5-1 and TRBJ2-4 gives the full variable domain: KAGVTQTPRYLIKTRGQQVTLSCSPISGHRSVSWYQQTPGQGLQFLFEYFSETQRNKGNFPGRFSGRQFSNSRSEMNVSTLELGDSALYLCASSLGPGGGENIQYFGAGTRLSVL.

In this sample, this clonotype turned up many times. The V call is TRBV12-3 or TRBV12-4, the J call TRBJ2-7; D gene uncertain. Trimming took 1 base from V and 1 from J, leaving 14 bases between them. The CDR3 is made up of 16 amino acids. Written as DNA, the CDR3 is TGTGCCAGCAGTTTAGGTCGGAACCGAGCATCCTACGAGCAGTACTTC. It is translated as CASSLGRNRASYEQYF.

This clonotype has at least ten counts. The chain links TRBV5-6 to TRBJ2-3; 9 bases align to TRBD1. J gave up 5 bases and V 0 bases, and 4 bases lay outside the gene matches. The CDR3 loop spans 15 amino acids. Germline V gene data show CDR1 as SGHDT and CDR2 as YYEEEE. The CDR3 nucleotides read TGTGCCAGCAGCTTGGACAGGGGGCAGGGAGATACGCAGTATTTT. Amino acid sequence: CASSLDRGQGDTQYF.

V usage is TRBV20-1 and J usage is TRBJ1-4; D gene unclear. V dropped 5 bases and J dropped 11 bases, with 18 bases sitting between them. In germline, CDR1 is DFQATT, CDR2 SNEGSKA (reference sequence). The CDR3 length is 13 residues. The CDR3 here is CSAPYDSGNKLFF. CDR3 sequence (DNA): TGCAGTGCTCCGTATGATAGTGGGAACAAACTGTTTTTT.

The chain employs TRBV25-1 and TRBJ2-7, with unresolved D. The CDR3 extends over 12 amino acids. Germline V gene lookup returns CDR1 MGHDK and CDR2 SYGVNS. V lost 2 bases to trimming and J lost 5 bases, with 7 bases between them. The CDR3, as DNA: TGTGCCAGCAGTGAAGGTGGGGACGAGCAGTACTTC. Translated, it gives CASSEGGDEQYF.

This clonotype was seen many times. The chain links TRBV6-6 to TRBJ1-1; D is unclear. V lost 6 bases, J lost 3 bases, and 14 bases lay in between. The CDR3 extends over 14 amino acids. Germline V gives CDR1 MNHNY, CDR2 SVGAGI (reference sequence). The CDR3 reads CASSSLDRYTEAFF. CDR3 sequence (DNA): TGTGCCAGCAGCTCACTGGACCGATACACTGAAGCTTTCTTT.

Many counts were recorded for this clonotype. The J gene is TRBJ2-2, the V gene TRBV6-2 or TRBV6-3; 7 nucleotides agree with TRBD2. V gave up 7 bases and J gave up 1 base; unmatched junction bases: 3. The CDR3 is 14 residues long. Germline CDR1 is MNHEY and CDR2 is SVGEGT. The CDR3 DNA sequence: TGTGCCAGCAAGCGGGGCCGGAACACCGGGGAGCTGTTTTTT. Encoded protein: CASKRGRNTGELFF.

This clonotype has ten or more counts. The chain's CDR3 is CASSVGGQIPNIQYF. Here the CDR3 DNA reads TGTGCCAGCAGCGTAGGAGGACAAATACCTAACATTCAGTACTTC. The chain couples TRBV9 to TRBJ2-4; D may be TRBD1 (5 bases). This CDR3 is 15 amino acids long. Germline CDR1 SGDLS, CDR2 YYNGEE. The V end was cut by 0 bases, the J end by 7 bases, with 14 bases between.

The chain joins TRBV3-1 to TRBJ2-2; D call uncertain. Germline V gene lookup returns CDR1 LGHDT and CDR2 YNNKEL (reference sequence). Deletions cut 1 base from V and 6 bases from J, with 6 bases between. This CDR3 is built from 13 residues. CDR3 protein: CASSQGLSGELFF. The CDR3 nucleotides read TGTGCCAGCAGCCAAGGATTGTCCGGGGAGCTGTTTTTT.

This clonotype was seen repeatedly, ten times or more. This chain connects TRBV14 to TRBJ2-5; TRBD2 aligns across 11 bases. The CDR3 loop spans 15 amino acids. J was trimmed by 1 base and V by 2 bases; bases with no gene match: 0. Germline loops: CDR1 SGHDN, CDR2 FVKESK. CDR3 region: CASSQLAGGQETQYF. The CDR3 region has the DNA TGTGCCAGCAGCCAACTAGCGGGGGGCCAAGAGACCCAGTACTTC.

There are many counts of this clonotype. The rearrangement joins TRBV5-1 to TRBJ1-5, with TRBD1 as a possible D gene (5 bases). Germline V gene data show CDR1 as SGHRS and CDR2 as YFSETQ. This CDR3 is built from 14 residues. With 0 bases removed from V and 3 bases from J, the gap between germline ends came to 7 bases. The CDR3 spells CASSLDGTNQPQHF. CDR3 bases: TGCGCCAGCAGCTTGGACGGGACCAATCAGCCCCAGCATTTT.